The 13 T cell receptor beta chains below were found in one sample sequenced in a study of CD8+ T cells in alopecia areata. cDNA prepared by RNA extraction and subsequent reverse transcription served as the template for sequencing. Measured with immunoSEQ multiplex PCR; TCRdb has only the in-frame clones, and not every one. The sample includes 120,000 to 150,000 clones, roughly 44% seen only once; the top ten take 6% to 7%. The specimen sequenced was CD4+ T cells sorted from blood. The receptor source for this set is a human donor with alopecia areata.

This clone appeared a few times. The chain is built from TRBV5-1 and TRBJ1-1; possibly TRBD1 for D (5 bases). The V end was cut by 4 bases, the J end by 1 base, with 17 bases between. The CDR3 is 16 amino acids. In germline, CDR1 is SGHRS, CDR2 YFSETQ. In nucleotides, the CDR3 is TGCGCCAGCAGCGCCCAACCCTCGACAGCGAACACTGAAGCTTTCTTT. Its translation is CASSAQPSTANTEAFF.

This clone is a singleton in its sample. The chain carries TRBV27 and TRBJ2-3, with a weak D call TRBD1 (6 bases). This CDR3 is built from 14 residues. CDR1 and CDR2 (germline): MNHEY, SMNVEV (reference sequence). The V gene lost 7 bases and the J gene lost 2 bases, with 13 bases spanning the gap. Here the CDR3 DNA reads TGTGCCAGCAAGCGCCTGGGGGCCACAGATACGCAGTATTTT. It specifies CASKRLGATDTQYF.

The gene calls are TRBV7-2 and TRBJ2-1; maybe TRBD1 (6 bases). Per germline, CDR1 SGHTA and CDR2 FQGNSA. CDR3 length: 13 amino acids. V shed 3 bases and J shed 6 bases, with 9 bases lying between them. CDR3 coding DNA: TGTGCCAGCAGCTTTACCAGGGGCAATGAGCAGTTCTTC. Translation: CASSFTRGNEQFF.

The chain uses TRBV29-1 and TRBJ2-3, with 9 bases that match TRBD2. The germline CDR1 and CDR2 sequences are SQVTM and ANQGSEA. V lost 2 bases to trimming and J lost 3 bases; unmatched junction nucleotides: 6. The CDR3 loop spans 15 amino acids. The CDR3 reads CSVEILAGRTDTQYF. DNA of the CDR3: TGCAGCGTTGAAATCCTAGCGGGAAGAACAGATACGCAGTATTTT.

V and J are TRBV14 and TRBJ2-5, with D unresolved. Germline V gives CDR1 SGHDN, CDR2 FVKESK. Trimming removed 2 bases at V and 5 bases at J, with 9 bases between. The CDR3 is 13 amino acids. The CDR3 DNA sequence: TGTGCCAGCAGCCAACAATCGTGGGAGACCCAGTACTTC. Protein: CASSQQSWETQYF.

This clone was counted only a few times. Other DNA variants within this sample encode the same CDR3. The CDR3 loop reads CSAGQGAYEQYF. Written as DNA, the CDR3 is TGCAGCGCTGGACAGGGGGCCTACGAGCAGTACTTC. The chain combines TRBV29-1 with TRBJ2-7; the match to TRBD1 covers 10 bases. CDR1 is SQVTM, CDR2 ANQGSEA, per germline. The CDR3 length is 12 residues. The junction had 2 bases not matched to a gene; V was cut back by 7 bases and J by 2 bases.

This clone was observed a few times. The chain employs TRBV4-1 and TRBJ2-5; no clear D. Germline-derived CDR1 and CDR2 are MGHRA and YSYEKL. The V gene lost 0 bases and the J gene lost 2 bases, with 10 bases spanning the gap. The CDR3 runs 15 residues. Here the CDR3 reads CASSQDGAVQETQYF. The CDR3 DNA reads TGCGCCAGCAGCCAAGATGGAGCAGTTCAAGAGACCCAGTACTTC.

The J gene is TRBJ1-2, the V gene TRBV5-1, with 7 bases aligning to TRBD1. Trimming at V came to 5 bases and at J to 4 bases, leaving 11 bases not matched to a gene. The CDR3 length is 15 residues. Germline assignment: CDR1 SGHRS and CDR2 YFSETQ. As DNA, the CDR3 is TGCGCCAGCAGACTGGGACAGAGTTCCCCCTATGGCTACACCTTC. This codes for CASRLGQSSPYGYTF. Full variable domain (missing parts from reference TRBV5-1 and TRBJ1-2): KAGVTQTPRYLIKTRGQQVTLSCSPISGHRSVSWYQQTPGQGLQFLFEYFSETQRNKGNFPGRFSGRQFSNSRSEMNVSTLELGDSALYLCASRLGQSSPYGYTFGSGTRLTVV.

The chain carries TRBV18 and TRBJ2-7, with D perhaps TRBD1 or TRBD2 (5 bases each). The germline V and J ends were trimmed by 5 bases and 3 bases, with 14 bases remaining between them. The CDR3 consists of 14 residues. In germline, CDR1 is KGHSH, CDR2 LQKENI. CDR3 protein: CASSTGGHGYEQYF. In DNA, the CDR3 is TGTGCCAGCTCAACCGGAGGACACGGCTACGAGCAGTACTTC.

The chain is built from TRBV29-1 and TRBJ2-1, with TRBD2 as a possible D gene (6 bases). Germline V CDR1 and CDR2: SQVTM, ANQGSEA. The V end was cut by 4 bases, the J end by 0 bases, with 13 bases between. CDR3 length: 15 residues. The CDR3 loop is CSVGSYGSSYNEQFF. As DNA, the CDR3 is TGCAGCGTTGGGTCCTACGGGAGCTCCTACAATGAGCAGTTCTTC.

The rearrangement links TRBV27 to TRBJ2-7; 8 positions match TRBD2. J was trimmed by 6 bases and V by 2 bases; bases with no gene match: 3. The CDR3 runs to 13 residues. Germline V gives CDR1 MNHEY, CDR2 SMNVEV (reference sequence). The chain's CDR3 is CASSLTAGVEQYF. CDR3 nucleotides: TGTGCCAGCAGTTTAACAGCGGGAGTCGAGCAGTACTTC.

The rearrangement uses TRBV5-6 and TRBJ2-1, with D uncertain. Per the germline V gene, CDR1 is SGHDT and CDR2 is YYEEEE. The CDR3 is 12 amino acids. The V end was cut by 3 bases, the J end by 8 bases, with 9 bases between. The CDR3 region is CASSSLGDEQFF. CDR3 coding DNA: TGTGCCAGCAGCTCACTGGGCGATGAGCAGTTCTTC.

The chain carries TRBV6-1 and TRBJ1-5; D not certain. Germline loops: CDR1 MNHNS, CDR2 SASEGT. Between the trimmed V and J ends, which lost 7 bases and 7 bases, there was a span of 14 bases. The CDR3 is made up of 13 amino acids. CDR3 sequence: CASKLNLPQPQHF. CDR3 DNA: TGTGCCAGCAAACTAAATCTTCCGCAGCCCCAGCATTTT.